The 11 T cell receptor beta chains below all came from one sample that was sequenced in a study of CD8+CD57+ T cells in acquired aplastic anemia (dated by TCRdb to about 2018). The sequencing machine was an Illumina HiSeq 2000. Profiling of TCR beta VDJ combinations and CDR3 sequences used genomic DNA as the template. The raw public data were reprocessed by TCRdb itself: fastp quality trimming at Q25, MiXCR clonotype calling, in-frame beta chains only. Rows are unified per CDR3 protein, each entry keeping the most common DNA and genes. Here the sample has 150,000 to 200,000 distinct CDR3 sequences; approximately 40% occur a single time. The top ten constitute 1.1% of the sample. Material: sorted CD4+, CD8+, or CD8+CD57+ T cells (not recorded which) from PBMCs. The receptors derive from a human donor in good health.

The J gene is TRBJ2-3, the V gene TRBV7-2; 9 bases line up with TRBD2. Germline lookup yields CDR1 SGHTA and CDR2 FQGNSA. The CDR3 contains 15 residues. J lost 6 bases, V lost 5 bases, and 9 bases had no gene match. The CDR3 spells CASSPLSGGRDTQYF. CDR3 in DNA: TGTGCCAGCAGCCCCTTAAGCGGGGGGCGTGATACGCAGTATTTT.

This chain connects TRBV25-1 to TRBJ2-1; TRBD1 matches at 7 bases. This CDR3 spans 15 amino acids. Germline V gene lookup returns CDR1 MGHDK and CDR2 SYGVNS. V dropped 5 bases and J dropped 1; count of bases not matched to a gene: 5. Here the CDR3 DNA reads TGTGCCAGCAGTCCCCGGACAGGTTCCTACAATGAGCAGTTCTTC. It encodes CASSPRTGSYNEQFF.

This chain uses TRBV7-8 with TRBJ2-7; 9 bases fit TRBD2. Germline trimming cut 3 bases from V and 2 bases from J; bases unmatched to any gene: 2. In germline, CDR1 is SGHVS, CDR2 FQNEAQ. The CDR3 runs 14 residues. CDR3 sequence: CASSFSSGAYEQYF. Here the CDR3 DNA reads TGTGCCAGCAGCTTTTCTAGCGGGGCCTACGAGCAGTACTTC.

The J gene is TRBJ2-7, the V gene TRBV24-1, with 7 bases matching TRBD1. CDR1 is KGHDR, CDR2 SFDVKD, per germline. V was pared by 4 bases and J by 5 bases, with 7 bases of the junction left unmatched. The CDR3 has 14 amino acids. CDR3 loop: CATSESETGNEQYF. The CDR3 DNA is TGTGCCACCAGTGAGTCCGAGACAGGGAACGAGCAGTACTTC.

The V and J genes are TRBV5-8 and TRBJ2-5, with TRBD2 matching over 11 bases. The CDR3 sequence is 17 residues long. The junction had 14 bases not matched to a gene; V was cut back by 6 bases and J by 4 bases. CDR1 SGHTS and CDR2 YDEGEE come from the germline V gene. CDR3 sequence reads: CASTRTSGSIWGETQYF. CDR3 in DNA: TGTGCCAGCACACGGACTAGCGGGTCCATCTGGGGAGAGACCCAGTACTTC.

This chain links TRBV12-3 or TRBV12-4 with TRBJ2-7; D remains unclear. CDR3 size: 15 residues. Trimming took off 3 bases at V and 7 bases at J, with 19 bases between the two ends. Here the CDR3 DNA reads TGTGCCAGCAGTTTGAGGCGAGGACCTAACATTGAGCAGTACTTC. Its translation: CASSLRRGPNIEQYF.

This clonotype has ten or more counts. The chain couples TRBV20-1 to TRBJ1-1; tentatively, D is TRBD1 (5 bases). Trimming took 2 bases from V and 3 from J, leaving 13 bases between them. Germline CDR1 reads DFQATT; CDR2 reads SNEGSKA (reference sequence). The CDR3 is 14 residues long. CDR3 loop: CSARTGGVDTEAFF. In DNA, the CDR3 is TGCAGTGCTAGAACGGGGGGAGTGGACACTGAAGCTTTCTTT.

This chain uses TRBV6-1 with TRBJ1-1, with a possible D match to TRBD1 (5 bases). Germline V CDR1 and CDR2: MNHNS, SASEGT. V lost 8 bases and J lost 1, with 14 bases in between. The CDR3 runs to 14 residues. DNA of the CDR3: TGTGCCAGCGGCCGTCCCGGGACGAACACTGAAGCTTTCTTT. This encodes CASGRPGTNTEAFF.

The chain links TRBV28 to TRBJ2-3, with 7 nucleotides matching TRBD1. From germline, CDR1 is MDHEN and CDR2 SYDVKM. The CDR3 contains 15 residues. With 8 bases clipped from V and 2 bases from J, the junction kept 10 bases outside the gene matches. CDR3 amino acids: CASLPWDRYTDTQYF. The CDR3 coding sequence is TGTGCCAGCCTCCCCTGGGACAGATACACAGATACGCAGTATTTT.

This sequence joins TRBV18 and TRBJ2-3, with a weak D call TRBD2 (6 bases). CDR3 length: 16 amino acids. The V end was cut by 3 bases, the J end by 1 base, with 14 bases between. The germline V gene encodes CDR1 KGHSH and CDR2 LQKENI. CDR3 nucleotides: TGTGCCAGCTCACCGAATTCCGGGACTCGCACAGATACGCAGTATTTT. Translated: CASSPNSGTRTDTQYF.

This clonotype appeared many times. DNA of the CDR3: TGTGCCAGCAGCGTAGGGACAGGGGTATTAATAGATGAGCAGTTCTTC. Protein: CASSVGTGVLIDEQFF. The chain joins TRBV9 to TRBJ2-1, with 9 bases lining up with TRBD1. Germline CDR1 reads SGDLS; CDR2 reads YYNGEE. V dropped 0 bases and J dropped 8; count of bases not matched to a gene: 9. The CDR3 consists of 16 residues.